This T cell receptor beta chain was captured by sequencing in a study of control samples from healthy donors and cancer patients (dated by TCRdb to about 2020). CDR1 and CDR2 are drawn from the germline V gene: SGHRS, YFSETQ. Including cysteine and phenylalanine, the CDR3 has 14 amino acids. The sequence is cut down to CDR3 DNA, 42 bases in frame from base 1. V is clipped by 0 bases and J by 3 bases, and the sequence between their germline boundaries is 10 bases long. Library preparation used the immunoSEQ multiplex PCR assay. TCRdb retrieved this table from immuneACCESS and kept in-frame rearrangements only. Not all clones are present; in checked studies, unresolved V genes account for under half, and no reason is known for the remainder. This sample lists some 120,000 clones; over 75% were detected once. Together, the top ten hold about 1.1% of the sample. Points on this clone: Its antigen remains unidentified. One base away there is no much larger clone; base qualities are not given.

The source material was PBMCs. This clonotype originated in a woman in her 50s with colorectal cancer. Recombination connected TRBV5-1 to TRBJ2-7; the D gene assignment is ambiguous. The CDR3 corresponds to CASSLVGSHYEQYF. The DNA sequence reads TGCGCCAGCAGCTTGGTGGGCAGTCACTACGAGCAGTACTTC.